This TCR beta chain is drawn from a study of cytomegalovirus exposure and HLA in healthy donors. The PCR was carried out with 60 Vbeta primers and 13 Jbeta primers. Per the authors' pipeline: A follow-up analysis tallied about 80 million unique TCR beta chains, about 11 million shared. Clones were sequenced by immunoSEQ multiplex PCR, and TCRdb holds only the in-frame ones, with some missing. That table gives V, J and clone size, and the DNA gave D and trimming. Counted here are some 130,000 clones, 70% to 80% occurring once; the ten biggest clones make up about 1.8%. This clone was seen just once. What it binds is unknown. Overall study findings and caveats: Roughly uniform depth of sequencing across donors was assumed in presence/absence analyses.

J gave up 4 bases and V 3 bases, and 6 bases lay outside the gene matches. The CDR3 runs to 18 residues. Germline V gene data show CDR1 as SEHNR and CDR2 as FQNEAQ (reference sequence). This TCR was recovered from a woman between 50 and 59 years old in good health and CMV-seronegative. The chain is built from TRBV7-9 and TRBJ2-2, with 15 bases matching TRBD2. The sample taken for sequencing was PBMCs. For the CDR3, the DNA is TGTGCCAGCAGCTTCGGACTAGCGGGAGGGCGGGGCACCGGGGAGCTGTTTTTT. It yields the protein CASSFGLAGGRGTGELFF. Together with reference TRBV7-9 and TRBJ2-2, the CDR3 gives the full variable domain: DTGVSQNPRHKITKRGQNVTFRCDPISEHNRLYWYRQTLGQGPEFLTYFQNEAQLEKSRLLSDRFSAERPKGSFSTLEIQRTEQGDSAMYLCASSFGLAGGRGTGELFFGEGSRLTVL.